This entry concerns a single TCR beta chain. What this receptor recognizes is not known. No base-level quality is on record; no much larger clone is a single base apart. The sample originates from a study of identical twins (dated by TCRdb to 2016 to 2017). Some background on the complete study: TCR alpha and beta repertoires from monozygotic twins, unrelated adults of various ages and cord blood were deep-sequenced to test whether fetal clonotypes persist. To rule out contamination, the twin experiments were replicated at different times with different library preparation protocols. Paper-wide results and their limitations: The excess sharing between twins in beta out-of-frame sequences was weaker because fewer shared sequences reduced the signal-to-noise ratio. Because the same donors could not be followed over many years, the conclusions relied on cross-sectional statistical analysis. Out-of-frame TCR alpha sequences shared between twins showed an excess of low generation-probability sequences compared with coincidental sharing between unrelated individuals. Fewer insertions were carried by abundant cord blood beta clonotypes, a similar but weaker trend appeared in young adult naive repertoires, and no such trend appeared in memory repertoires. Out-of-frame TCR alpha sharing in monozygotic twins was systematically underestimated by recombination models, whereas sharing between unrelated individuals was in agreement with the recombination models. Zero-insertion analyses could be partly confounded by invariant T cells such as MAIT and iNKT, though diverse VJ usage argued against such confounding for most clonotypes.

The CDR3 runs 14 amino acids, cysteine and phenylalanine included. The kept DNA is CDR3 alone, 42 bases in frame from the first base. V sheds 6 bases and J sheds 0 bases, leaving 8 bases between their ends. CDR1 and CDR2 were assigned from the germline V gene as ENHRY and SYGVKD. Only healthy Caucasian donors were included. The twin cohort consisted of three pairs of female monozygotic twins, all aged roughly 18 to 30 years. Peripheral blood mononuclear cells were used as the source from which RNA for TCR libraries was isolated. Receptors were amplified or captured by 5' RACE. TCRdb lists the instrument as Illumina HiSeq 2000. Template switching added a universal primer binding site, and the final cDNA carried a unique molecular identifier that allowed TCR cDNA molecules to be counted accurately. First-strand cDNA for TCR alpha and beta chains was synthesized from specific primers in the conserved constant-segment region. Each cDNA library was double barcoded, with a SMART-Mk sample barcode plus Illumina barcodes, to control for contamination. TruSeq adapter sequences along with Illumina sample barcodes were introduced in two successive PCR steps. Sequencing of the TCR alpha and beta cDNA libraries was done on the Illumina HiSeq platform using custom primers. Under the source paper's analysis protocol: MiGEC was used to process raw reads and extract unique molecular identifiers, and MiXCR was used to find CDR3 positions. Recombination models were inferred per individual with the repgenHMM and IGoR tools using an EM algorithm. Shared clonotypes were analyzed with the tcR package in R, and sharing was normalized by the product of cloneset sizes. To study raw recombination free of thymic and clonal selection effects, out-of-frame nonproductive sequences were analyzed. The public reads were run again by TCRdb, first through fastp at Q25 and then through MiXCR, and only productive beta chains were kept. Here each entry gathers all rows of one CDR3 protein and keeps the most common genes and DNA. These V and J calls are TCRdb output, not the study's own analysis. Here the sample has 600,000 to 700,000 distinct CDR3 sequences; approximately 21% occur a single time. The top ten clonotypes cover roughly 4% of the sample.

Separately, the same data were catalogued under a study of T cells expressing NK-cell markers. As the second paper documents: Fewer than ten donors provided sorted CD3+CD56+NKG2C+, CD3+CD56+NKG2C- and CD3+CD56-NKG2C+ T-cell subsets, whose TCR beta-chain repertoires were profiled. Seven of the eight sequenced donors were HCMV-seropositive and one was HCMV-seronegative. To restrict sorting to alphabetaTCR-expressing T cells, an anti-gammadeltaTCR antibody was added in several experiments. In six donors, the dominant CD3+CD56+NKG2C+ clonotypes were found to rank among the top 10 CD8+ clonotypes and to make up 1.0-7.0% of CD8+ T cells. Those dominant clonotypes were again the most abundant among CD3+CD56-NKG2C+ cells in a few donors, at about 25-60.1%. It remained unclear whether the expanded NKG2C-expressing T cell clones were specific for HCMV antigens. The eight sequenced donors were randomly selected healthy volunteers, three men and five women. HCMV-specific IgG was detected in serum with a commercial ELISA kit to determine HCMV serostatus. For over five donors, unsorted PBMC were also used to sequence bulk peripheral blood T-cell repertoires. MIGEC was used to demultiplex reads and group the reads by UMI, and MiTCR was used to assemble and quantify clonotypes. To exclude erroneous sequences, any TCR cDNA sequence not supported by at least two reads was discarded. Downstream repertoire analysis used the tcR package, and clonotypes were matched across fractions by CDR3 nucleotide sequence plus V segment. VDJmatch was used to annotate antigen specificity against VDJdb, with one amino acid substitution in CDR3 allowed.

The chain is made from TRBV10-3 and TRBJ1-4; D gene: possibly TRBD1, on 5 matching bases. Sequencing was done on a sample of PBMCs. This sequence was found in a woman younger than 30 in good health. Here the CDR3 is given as CAISETATNEKLFF. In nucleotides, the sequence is TGTGCCATCAGCGAGACAGCAACTAATGAAAAACTGTTTTTT.